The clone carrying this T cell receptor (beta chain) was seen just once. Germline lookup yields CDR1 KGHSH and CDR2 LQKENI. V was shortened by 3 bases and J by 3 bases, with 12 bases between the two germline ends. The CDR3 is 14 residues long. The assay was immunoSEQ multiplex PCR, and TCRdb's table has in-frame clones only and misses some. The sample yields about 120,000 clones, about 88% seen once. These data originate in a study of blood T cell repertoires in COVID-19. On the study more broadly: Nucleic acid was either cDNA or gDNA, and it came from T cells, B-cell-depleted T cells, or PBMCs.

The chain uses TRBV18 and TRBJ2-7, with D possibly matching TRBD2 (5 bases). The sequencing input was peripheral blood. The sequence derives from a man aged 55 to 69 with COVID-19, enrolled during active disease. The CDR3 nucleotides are TGTGCCAGCTCACCCCGAGACGGGAACTACGAGCAGTACTTC. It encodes CASSPRDGNYEQYF.